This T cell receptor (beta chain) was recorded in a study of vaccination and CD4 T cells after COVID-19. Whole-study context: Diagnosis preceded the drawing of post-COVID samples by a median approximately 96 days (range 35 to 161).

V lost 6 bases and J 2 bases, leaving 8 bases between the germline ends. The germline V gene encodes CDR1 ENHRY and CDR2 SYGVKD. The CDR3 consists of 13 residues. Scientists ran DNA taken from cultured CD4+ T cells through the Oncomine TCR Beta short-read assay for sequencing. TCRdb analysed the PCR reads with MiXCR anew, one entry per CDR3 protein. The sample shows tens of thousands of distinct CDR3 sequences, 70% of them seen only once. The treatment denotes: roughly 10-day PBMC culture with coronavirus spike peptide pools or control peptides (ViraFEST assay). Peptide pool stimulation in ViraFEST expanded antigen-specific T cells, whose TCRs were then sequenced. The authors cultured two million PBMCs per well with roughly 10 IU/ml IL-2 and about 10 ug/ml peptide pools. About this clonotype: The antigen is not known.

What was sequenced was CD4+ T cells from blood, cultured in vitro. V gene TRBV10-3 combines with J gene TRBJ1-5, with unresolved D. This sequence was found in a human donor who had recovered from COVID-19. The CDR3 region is CAIRGGGNQPQHF. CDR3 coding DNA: TGTGCCATCAGGGGTGGGGGCAATCAGCCCCAGCATTTT.